This TCR beta chain was identified during a study of T cells in narcolepsy. Across the study: Healthy controls were enrolled alongside patients with narcolepsy type 1 or type 2. General study points: HCRT-specific and TRIB2-specific autoreactive clonotypes appeared among same-patient CSF and blood CD4+ clonotypes. Blood of same and different patients, but not healthy controls, reportedly held recurring autoreactive clonotypes.

As for this clone: Its antigen is not known.

Sequenced by immunoSEQ multiplex PCR; TCRdb stores in-frame clones only, minus some. The data hold approximately 30,000 clones, with approximately 80% observed a single time. V lost 4 bases and J 7 bases, leaving 23 bases between the germline ends. The CDR3 is 17 residues long. Germline V gene data show CDR1 as LNHDA and CDR2 as SQIVND (reference sequence). The chain uses TRBV19 and TRBJ2-1, with D perhaps assigned TRBD1 or TRBD2 (5 bases each). Material for sequencing was CD45RA- memory CD4+ T cells from PBMCs. This clonotype originated in a human donor with narcolepsy. The CDR3 loop is CASSTPTGTPFLNEQFF. CDR3 DNA sequence: TGTGCCAGTAGTACACCTACCGGGACCCCCTTTCTTAATGAGCAGTTCTTC.